This T cell receptor beta chain was identified in a study of a mutant IDH1 vaccine in newly diagnosed glioma. Looking at the study overall: First vaccine doses came 4-6 weeks after radiotherapy alone, or with temozolomide cycles.

A remark on this clone: Its cognate antigen is unknown.

Germline CDR1 is SQVTM and CDR2 is ANQGSEA. Deletions cut 4 bases from V and 5 bases from J, with 5 bases between. This CDR3 has 10 residues. Assay: immunoSEQ multiplex PCR; the TCRdb copy retains only in-frame clones and omits some. Of roughly 40,000 clones in the sample, 90% to 95% are singletons; the top ten hold over 2%. Indicated time point: week 5, during vaccination. Vaccination comprised doses that each held 300 ug of mutant IDH1 20-mer peptide, plus topical imiquimod. The clonotype originates from a man in his fifties or sixties with glioma. The source was PBMCs, collected from a glioma patient whose treatment included an IDH1 peptide vaccine. The chain uses TRBV29-1 and TRBJ2-5, with unresolved D. CDR3 sequence: CSVAEETQYF. CDR3 DNA sequence: TGCAGCGTTGCAGAGGAGACCCAGTACTTC. Drawing the rest from reference TRBV29-1 and TRBJ2-5, the complete variable domain is SAVISQKPSRDICQRGTSLTIQCQVDSQVTMMFWYRQQPGQSLTLIATANQGSEATYESGFVIDKFPISRPNLTFSTLTVSNMSPEDSSIYLCSVAEETQYFGPGTRLLVL.